These 30 T cell receptor beta chains were sequenced from one sample in a study of shared clonotypes between healthy human individuals. TCRdb's copy holds only in-frame clones and misses some; the assay was immunoSEQ multiplex PCR. The table records 950,000 to 1,100,000 clones, more than 60% of them present only once. Sequencing used memory CD4+ T cells sorted from blood. Stated subset: CD45RA-negative fraction. The receptors were gathered from a man aged 18 to 30 in good health.

V gene TRBV29-1 combines with J gene TRBJ1-2; D is ambiguous. CDR3 size: 12 residues. Trimming shortened V by 1 base and J by 6 bases, and 9 bases separated the two germline ends. Germline CDR1 is SQVTM and CDR2 is ANQGSEA. This CDR3 reads CSVEVGLDGYTF. In DNA form, the CDR3 reads TGCAGCGTTGAAGTGGGGTTAGATGGCTACACCTTC.

The chain recombines TRBV18 with TRBJ1-5; the D is unclear. Germline-derived CDR1 and CDR2 are KGHSH and LQKENI. Trimming took 6 bases from V and 2 from J, leaving 11 bases between them. The CDR3 consists of 14 residues. For the CDR3, the DNA is TGTGCCAGCTCCCCGATAGGGCGCAATCAGCCCCAGCATTTT. Amino acids: CASSPIGRNQPQHF.

The chain combines TRBV5-6 with TRBJ1-2; D perhaps matches TRBD1 (5 bases). Trimming shortened V by 1 base and J by 3 bases, and 10 bases separated the two germline ends. The germline V gene encodes CDR1 SGHDT and CDR2 YYEEEE. The CDR3 has 14 residues. The CDR3 DNA is TGTGCCAGCAGCTTGCCGCCGACAGACTATGGCTACACCTTC. This encodes CASSLPPTDYGYTF.

In nucleotides, the CDR3 is TGTGCCAGCCGCTCACCAGGGACAGACTATGGCTACACCTTC. Amino acids: CASRSPGTDYGYTF. The chain recombines TRBV5-4 with TRBJ1-2; 7 bases line up with TRBD1. V trimming: 7 bases; J trimming: 3 bases; junction bases outside the gene matches: 9. The CDR3 runs 14 residues. CDR1 and CDR2 (germline): SGHNT, YYREEE (reference sequence).

This chain connects TRBV2 to TRBJ2-7; 9 positions match TRBD1. V dropped 6 bases and J dropped 3; count of bases not matched to a gene: 9. The CDR3 length is 15 residues. Germline V gene sequence: CDR1 SNHLY, CDR2 FYNNEI. The CDR3: CASSRDRGESYEQYF. For the CDR3, the DNA is TGTGCCAGCAGCCGTGACAGGGGGGAAAGCTACGAGCAGTACTTC. Based on the CDR3 plus reference TRBV2 and TRBJ2-7, the full variable domain is EPEVTQTPSHQVTQMGQEVILRCVPISNHLYFYWYRQILGQKVEFLVSFYNNEISEKSEIFDDQFSVERPDGSNFTLKIRSTKLEDSAMYFCASSRDRGESYEQYFGPGTRLTVT.

V usage is TRBV6-5 and J usage is TRBJ1-2; D is perhaps TRBD1 (5 bases). CDR3 length equals 15 residues. CDR1 and CDR2 from the germline V gene are MNHEY and SVGAGI. With 0 bases removed from V and 7 bases from J, the gap between germline ends came to 15 bases. As DNA, the CDR3 is TGTGCCAGCAGTTACTCGGGCAGGGACGGAGCTGGCTACACCTTC. Translating gives CASSYSGRDGAGYTF.

The chain joins TRBV18 to TRBJ2-2, with TRBD2 identical over 8 bases. This CDR3 spans 15 amino acids. In germline, CDR1 is KGHSH, CDR2 LQKENI. J gave up 1 base and V 3 bases, and 1 base lay outside the gene matches. The CDR3 reads CASSPLAGNTGELFF. Here the CDR3 DNA reads TGTGCCAGCTCACCCCTAGCGGGGAACACCGGGGAGCTGTTTTTT.

The chain employs TRBV5-1 and TRBJ1-4; possibly TRBD1 for D (5 bases). The V gene lost 3 bases and the J gene lost 7 bases, with 16 bases spanning the gap. The germline V gene encodes CDR1 SGHRS and CDR2 YFSETQ. This CDR3 is built from 15 residues. The CDR3: CASSSRGRETEKLFF. DNA for the CDR3: TGCGCCAGCAGCTCGAGGGGCAGGGAGACTGAAAAACTGTTTTTT.

On this clone itself: A much larger clone lies a single base off, so this may be a read error. This chain joins TRBV5-8 and TRBJ2-1; no clear D gene. This CDR3 spans 11 amino acids. V lost 4 bases and J lost 4, with 3 bases in between. Germline V CDR1 and CDR2: SGHTS, YDEGEE. For the CDR3, the DNA is TGTGCCAGCAGCCTTTACAATGAGCAGTTCTTC. This gives the protein CASSLYNEQFF. Full variable domain (missing parts from reference TRBV5-8 and TRBJ2-1): EAGVTQSPTHLIKTRGQQATLRCSPISGHTSVYWYQQALGLGLQFLLWYDEGEERNRGNFPPRFSGRQFPNYSSELNVNALELEDSALYLCASSLYNEQFFGPGTRLTVL.

The CDR3 spells CASSQAGTGYSYEQYF. CDR3 DNA: TGCGCCAGCAGCCAAGCCGGGACTGGATACTCCTACGAGCAGTACTTC. The chain has TRBV4-1 and TRBJ2-7; perhaps TRBD2 as D (6 bases). Germline V gives CDR1 MGHRA, CDR2 YSYEKL. CDR3 length equals 16 residues. The V end lost 1 base, the J end lost 0 bases, and 13 bases lay between the germline ends.

In this sample, this clone turned up a few times. The chain joins TRBV7-2 to TRBJ1-2; D is unresolved. V was cut by 1 base and J by 1 base, with 4 bases left in between. Looked up from germline, CDR1 is SGHTA and CDR2 is FQGNSA. The CDR3 totals 13 residues. The chain's CDR3 is CASSLGYNYGYTF. CDR3 in DNA: TGTGCCAGCAGCTTAGGATATAACTATGGCTACACCTTC.

For this clone: This specimen includes other DNA sequences encoding the same CDR3. This chain uses TRBV5-4 with TRBJ1-4, with D possibly being TRBD1 (6 bases). The V end was cut by 1 base, the J end by 5 bases, with 9 bases between. This CDR3 is built from 14 residues. Germline CDR1 and CDR2: SGHNT and YYREEE (reference sequence). The CDR3 is CASSLRTDNEKLFF. The CDR3 DNA sequence: TGTGCCAGCAGCTTGAGGACAGACAATGAAAAACTGTTTTTT.

This clone came up a few times. The chain joins TRBV2 to TRBJ2-1; D remains unclear. The CDR3 is 14 amino acids. V was cut by 4 bases and J by 5 bases, with 12 bases left in between. The germline CDR1 and CDR2 sequences are SNHLY and FYNNEI. The CDR3 nucleotides are TGTGCCAGCAGTGTCTCTCATAATAACAATGAGCAGTTCTTC. Its protein product is CASSVSHNNNEQFF. The variable domain in full, with the rest retrieved from reference TRBV2 and TRBJ2-1, is EPEVTQTPSHQVTQMGQEVILRCVPISNHLYFYWYRQILGQKVEFLVSFYNNEISEKSEIFDDQFSVERPDGSNFTLKIRSTKLEDSAMYFCASSVSHNNNEQFFGPGTRLTVL.

V is TRBV4-2 and J is TRBJ1-3; D might be TRBD1 (5 bases). Germline CDR1 and CDR2: LGHNA and YNFKEQ. The CDR3 has 15 amino acids. V lost 1 base to trimming and J lost 2 bases, with 9 bases between them. CDR3 bases: TGTGCCAGCAGCCAAGGCGGGGGAACTGGAAACACCATATATTTT. It specifies CASSQGGGTGNTIYF.

The V call is TRBV6-5, the J call TRBJ2-7, with no clear D. From germline, CDR1 is MNHEY and CDR2 SVGAGI. There are 13 residues in the CDR3. V was shortened by 6 bases and J by 2 bases, with 11 bases between the two germline ends. In nucleotides, the CDR3 is TGTGCCAGCAGCCGCGCAGGTACCTACGAGCAGTACTTC. Protein sequence: CASSRAGTYEQYF.

This clone has a count of ten or more. Distinct nucleotide sequences in the sample also encode this CDR3. This rearrangement joins TRBV4-1 to TRBJ2-7, with TRBD2 matching over 8 bases. The V gene end was trimmed by 3 bases and the J gene end by 2 bases; junction bases not matched to a gene: 6. CDR3 size: 15 residues. Germline lookup yields CDR1 MGHRA and CDR2 YSYEKL. DNA for the CDR3: TGCGCCAGCAGCCAGGGAGGACTAGCAGCCTACGAGCAGTACTTC. Protein product: CASSQGGLAAYEQYF.

As for this clone: The same CDR3 can be traced to other DNA sequences in this sample. The V call is TRBV4-1, the J call TRBJ2-7; 10 bases align to TRBD1. After removal of 1 base from V and 5 bases from J, the junction contained 2 bases not matched to a gene. The CDR3 spans 14 residues. Germline values: CDR1 MGHRA, CDR2 YSYEKL. CDR3 amino acids: CASSQGQGADEQYF. CDR3 coding DNA: TGCGCCAGCAGCCAAGGACAGGGGGCTGACGAGCAGTACTTC.

The rearrangement joins TRBV6-1 to TRBJ2-7; no clear D. Deletions cut 4 bases from V and 0 bases from J, with 13 bases between. The germline V gene encodes CDR1 MNHNS and CDR2 SASEGT. CDR3 size: 15 residues. DNA of the CDR3: TGTGCCAGCAGTGGCCGACAAGGAACCTCCTACGAGCAGTACTTC. Its translation is CASSGRQGTSYEQYF.

This rearrangement joins TRBV2 to TRBJ1-1; a possible D gene is TRBD1 (6 bases). In germline, CDR1 is SNHLY, CDR2 FYNNEI. The CDR3 runs 13 residues. Between the trimmed V and J ends, which lost 5 bases and 3 bases, there was a span of 10 bases. The CDR3 DNA reads as TGTGCCAGCAGTTGGTACAGGGACACTGAAGCTTTCTTT. As protein: CASSWYRDTEAFF. Full variable domain (missing parts from reference TRBV2 and TRBJ1-1): EPEVTQTPSHQVTQMGQEVILRCVPISNHLYFYWYRQILGQKVEFLVSFYNNEISEKSEIFDDQFSVERPDGSNFTLKIRSTKLEDSAMYFCASSWYRDTEAFFGQGTRLTVV.

CDR3 DNA sequence: TGTGCCAGCAGTGAAAGGGACAAAGTAGGGGAGACCCAGTACTTC. Translated, it gives CASSERDKVGETQYF. The V and J genes are TRBV2 and TRBJ2-5, with D possibly TRBD1 on 6 matching bases. CDR1 is SNHLY, CDR2 FYNNEI, per germline. Between the trimmed V and J ends, which lost 2 bases and 5 bases, there was a span of 15 bases. CDR3 length: 15 residues.

On this clone itself: The sample holds other DNA sequences that translate to the same CDR3. The chain links TRBV2 to TRBJ1-5; 8 bases are shared with TRBD1. The CDR3 has 14 residues. The V segment lost 11 bases and the J segment 5 bases; nucleotides outside the gene matches: 11. From germline, CDR1 is SNHLY and CDR2 FYNNEI. The CDR3, as DNA: TGTGCCTCCACTGGGACAGGTGGGGATCAGCCCCAGCATTTT. Its translation: CASTGTGGDQPQHF.

This clone has a handful of counts. The chain employs TRBV6-5 and TRBJ2-3, with 7 bases lining up with TRBD2. V was pared by 6 bases and J by 5 bases, with 8 bases of the junction left unmatched. CDR3 length equals 14 residues. Per germline, CDR1 MNHEY and CDR2 SVGAGI. The CDR3 sequence is CASSQRDWGDTQYF. CDR3 bases: TGTGCCAGCAGCCAGCGGGACTGGGGAGATACGCAGTATTTT.

This clone showed up many times. Its ends do not fully match the called genes, so a read error is possible. V and J are TRBV18 and TRBJ2-7; D is uncertain. The length of the CDR3 is 11 residues. Germline V lookup: CDR1 KGHSH, CDR2 LQKENI. The CDR3 reads CASSTSHEQYF. The CDR3 nucleotides are TGTGCCAGCTCTACCTCCCACGAGCAGTACTTC.

About this clone: This may come from a read error, since a much larger clone is one base off. This chain joins TRBV5-6 and TRBJ1-2; 7 bases are shared with TRBD1. With V trimmed by 6 bases and J by 5 bases, 7 bases remained unmatched. Per the germline V gene, CDR1 is SGHDT and CDR2 is YYEEEE. This CDR3 has 13 residues. CDR3: CASIEQGIYGYTF. CDR3 nucleotide sequence: TGTGCCAGCATCGAACAGGGGATTTATGGCTACACCTTC.

This chain links TRBV5-1 with TRBJ2-5; no firm D call. The germline CDR1 and CDR2 sequences are SGHRS and YFSETQ. The CDR3 is 13 amino acids. V lost 4 bases and J 2 bases, leaving 9 bases between the germline ends. CDR3 in amino acids: CASSKLGQETQYF. CDR3 nucleotide sequence: TGCGCCAGCAGCAAATTAGGGCAAGAGACCCAGTACTTC.

Regarding this clone: Other DNA sequences in this specimen translate into the identical CDR3. The chain has TRBV18 and TRBJ2-5; the D is unclear. Between the trimmed V and J ends, which lost 2 bases and 1 base, there was a span of 2 bases. Per the germline V gene, CDR1 is KGHSH and CDR2 is LQKENI. This CDR3 comprises 12 residues. CDR3 residues: CASSPAQETQYF. The CDR3 bases are TGTGCCAGCTCACCAGCCCAAGAGACCCAGTACTTC.

This rearrangement joins TRBV9 to TRBJ2-3; 8 bases match TRBD2. The germline V gene encodes CDR1 SGDLS and CDR2 YYNGEE. V shed 6 bases and J 2 bases; nucleotides not matched to a gene: 5. CDR3 length: 14 residues. CDR3 nucleotides: TGTGCCAGCACCGAGCGGGGGTTCACAGATACGCAGTATTTT. Translated, it gives CASTERGFTDTQYF.

The V and J genes are TRBV9 and TRBJ2-7, with D tentatively TRBD2 (6 bases). Germline loops: CDR1 SGDLS, CDR2 YYNGEE. Trimming took 0 bases from V and 3 from J, leaving 19 bases between them. CDR3 length: 17 residues. The CDR3 here is CASSVVGTRSLNYEQYF. As DNA, the CDR3 is TGTGCCAGCAGCGTAGTTGGGACTCGCAGCCTTAACTACGAGCAGTACTTC.

J is TRBJ2-1 and V is TRBV7-2; a weak D match, TRBD2 (6 bases). The CDR3 extends over 13 amino acids. Germline CDR1 is SGHTA and CDR2 is FQGNSA. Trimming pared 2 bases from V and 10 bases from J, leaving 12 bases between. CDR3 sequence reads: CASSLQPSAEQFF. The CDR3 nucleotides read TGTGCCAGCAGCTTACAGCCTAGCGCCGAGCAGTTCTTC.

V usage is TRBV7-9 and J usage is TRBJ2-5; a possible D gene is TRBD1 (5 bases). Trimming removed 5 bases from V and 3 bases from J, with 13 bases in between. Germline lookup yields CDR1 SEHNR and CDR2 FQNEAQ (reference sequence). CDR3 length: 14 amino acids. The CDR3 DNA follows: TGTGCCAGCAGCCTCGGACAACTGGAAGAGACCCAGTACTTC. It is translated as CASSLGQLEETQYF.